At least ten counts were recorded for the clone carrying this TCR beta chain. Its specificity is unknown. The source of the sample is a study of blood T cells in healthy people across ages. Whole-study findings and limits: Lack of knowledge of donor CMV status possibly confounded expanded clonotype changes. In long-lived donors, naive CD4+ cell counts and diversity exceeded those of aged donors.

The CDR3 totals 13 residues. CDR1 and CDR2 (germline): SQVTM, ANQGSEA. The V end was cut by 4 bases, the J end by 6 bases, with 15 bases between. Primers used in a second PCR of roughly 6 to 11 cycles were a sample-barcoded 5' primer and a J-beta primer mix. A single record per CDR3 protein comes from TCRdb applying MiXCR to the 5' RACE reads. This table holds hundreds of thousands of distinct CDR3 sequences, more than 25% found once. Donors gave roughly 10 milliliters of peripheral blood apiece. The rearrangement links TRBV29-1 to TRBJ2-5; a possible D gene is TRBD1 (7 bases). This clonotype originated in an elderly woman in good health. The source material was blood. CDR3 region: CSVGRGTVQTQYF. The DNA for the CDR3 is TGCAGCGTTGGTCGGGGGACAGTGCAGACCCAGTACTTC.